This T cell receptor beta chain was recorded in a study of blood T cell repertoires in COVID-19. Turning to the study itself: The samples span acute and convalescent COVID-19 from the United States, Italy and Spain. T cells, B-cell-depleted T cells, or PBMCs provided the cDNA or gDNA that served as material.

Per germline, CDR1 GTSNPN and CDR2 SVGIG (reference sequence). This CDR3 is built from 13 residues. V lost 3 bases to trimming and J lost 4 bases, with 12 bases between them. Under the authors' procedure: Estimation of nucleated cell counts relied on the amplification of reference gene primers. Libraries were prepared by immunoSEQ multiplex PCR; TCRdb keeps only in-frame clonotypes and omits some of them. The D gene and trimming were derived from the DNA, and the V and J assignments and clone size from that table. Among over 200,000 clones, 83% were seen once, and the ten largest hold roughly 9.4%. The V call is TRBV30, the J call TRBJ2-5, with D perhaps TRBD2 (5 bases). The TCR was taken from a man in his forties or fifties with active or convalescent COVID-19. The sample was peripheral blood. The CDR3 reads CAWRPRVGETQYF. The CDR3 coding sequence is TGTGCCTGGAGACCGAGGGTGGGAGAGACCCAGTACTTC.